This T cell receptor (beta chain) was obtained from a study of T cells after somatic rescue of genetic block. Profiling relied on immunoSEQ multiplex PCR, and the TCRdb table lists in-frame clones only, not all of them. This sample has tens of thousands of clones, with 80% to 95% found just once. Looked up from germline, CDR1 is MNHEY and CDR2 is SMNVEV (reference sequence). V gave up 6 bases and J gave up 0 bases; unmatched junction bases: 11. This CDR3 comprises 17 residues. The V call is TRBV27, the J call TRBJ2-5, with 9 bases matching TRBD2. The sequence was collected from a man aged 35 to 55. Sequencing was performed on peripheral blood mononuclear cells (PBMCs). The CDR3 protein is CASSFGWAGGHQETQYF. CDR3 sequence (DNA): TGTGCCAGCAGCTTTGGATGGGCGGGGGGGCACCAAGAGACCCAGTACTTC.